These 5 T cell receptor beta chains were sequenced from one sample in a study of CXCR3-negative and CXCR3-positive naive CD8 T cells. It was by 5' RACE with UMI labels that the TRB cDNA libraries were prepared. TCRdb re-called the 5' RACE reads and catalogs CDR3 proteins one per entry, DNA excluded. There are about 48,000 distinct CDR3 sequences in the sample, with over 14% held by the top ten. The specimen sequenced was memory CD8+ T cells from blood. These receptors were obtained from a human donor in good health. Some clones in this sample may be carry-over from other donors' samples.

The chain recombines TRBV20-1 with TRBJ2-5; TCRdb's D gene call, TRBD1, goes unchecked for lack of DNA. CDR1 is DFQATT, CDR2 SNEGSKA, per germline (reference sequence). This CDR3 has 14 residues. This chain's CDR3 is CSARGGARQETQYF.

The gene calls are TRBV6-5 and TRBJ2-3; TCRdb proposes TRBD1, but this gene call is untestable without DNA. This CDR3 region has 16 residues. The germline CDR1 and CDR2 sequences are MNHEY and SVGAGI. The CDR3 sequence is CASSYGSGQVADTQYF.

The genes are TRBV29-1 and TRBJ1-1. Germline-derived CDR1 and CDR2 are SQVTM and ANQGSEA. This CDR3 spans 11 amino acids. The CDR3 region is CSVDSGTEAFF.

V gene TRBV29-1 combines with J gene TRBJ2-6; TCRdb returns TRBD1, unconfirmable since there is no DNA. This CDR3 has 18 amino acids. From germline, CDR1 is SQVTM and CDR2 ANQGSEA. CDR3 sequence: CSAEDRRTGDYGANVLTF. The full variable domain, completed using reference TRBV29-1 and TRBJ2-6, is SAVISQKPSRDICQRGTSLTIQCQVDSQVTMMFWYRQQPGQSLTLIATANQGSEATYESGFVIDKFPISRPNLTFSTLTVSNMSPEDSSIYLCSAEDRRTGDYGANVLTFGAGSRLTVL.

CDR3 protein: CSWKRQGISGNTIYF. The rearrangement links TRBV25-1 to TRBJ1-3. Germline CDR1 reads MGHDK; CDR2 reads SYGVNS. The CDR3 totals 15 residues.